The 8 T cell receptor beta chains presented below share a single source sample, sequenced in a study of shared clonotypes between healthy human individuals. Repertoires were generated with immunoSEQ multiplex PCR, while TCRdb's copy carries only in-frame clones and drops some. The data show about 1.4 million clones, roughly 95% seen once. Material: naive CD4+ T cells sorted from blood. The subset here: CD45RA+ positively selected. The receptors originated from a man aged 30 to 45 in good health.

V usage is TRBV10-3 and J usage is TRBJ1-3; the D is unclear. V lost 2 bases, J lost 0 bases, and 5 bases lay in between. The CDR3 consists of 14 residues. Germline lookup yields CDR1 ENHRY and CDR2 SYGVKD. The CDR3: CAISEGLSGNTIYF. The CDR3 nucleotides read TGTGCCATCAGTGAGGGACTCTCTGGAAACACCATATATTTT.

This clone was found once. This sequence joins TRBV19 and TRBJ1-1, with D unresolved. V gave up 3 bases and J gave up 0 bases, with 11 bases separating them. Germline values: CDR1 LNHDA, CDR2 SQIVND (reference sequence). CDR3 length: 15 amino acids. Here the CDR3 reads CASSIFNSLNTEAFF. CDR3 coding DNA: TGTGCCAGTAGTATTTTTAACAGCTTGAACACTGAAGCTTTCTTT.

Details on this clone: This same CDR3 is encoded by further DNA sequences in the sample. This sequence joins TRBV28 and TRBJ2-7; unclear D gene. The germline V gene has CDR1 MDHEN and CDR2 SYDVKM. V was shortened by 6 bases and J by 3 bases, with 9 bases between the two germline ends. The CDR3 extends over 12 amino acids. CDR3 in DNA: TGTGCCAGCAGCCCGATTTTCTACGAGCAGTACTTC. Translation: CASSPIFYEQYF.

The rearrangement links TRBV15 to TRBJ2-7; D is uncertain. Germline V gene sequence: CDR1 LNHNV, CDR2 YYDKDF (reference sequence). V lost 0 bases and J 6 bases, leaving 9 bases between the germline ends. The CDR3 is 13 amino acids. CDR3 amino acids: CATSRDTVFEQYF. CDR3 DNA: TGTGCCACCAGCAGAGATACGGTCTTCGAGCAGTACTTC.

This chain uses TRBV6-6 with TRBJ2-7; unclear D gene. The CDR3 totals 12 residues. CDR1 and CDR2 (germline): MNHNY, SVGAGI (reference sequence). The V gene lost 9 bases and the J gene lost 4 bases, with 13 bases spanning the gap. CDR3 residues: CASSLRSYEQYF. The CDR3 DNA sequence: TGTGCCAGTTCACTAAGAAGTTACGAGCAGTACTTC.

This clone was seen more than once but under ten times. The chain carries TRBV6-5 and TRBJ2-5; no firm D call. CDR1 is MNHEY and CDR2 is SVGAGI in the germline V gene. There are 11 residues in the CDR3. Trimming shortened V by 6 bases and J by 0 bases, and 2 bases separated the two germline ends. The CDR3 DNA reads TGTGCCAGCAGGTACCAAGAGACCCAGTACTTC. It is translated as CASRYQETQYF.

This chain links TRBV5-1 with TRBJ2-2; possible D gene TRBD2, 5 bases. The germline V and J ends were trimmed by 4 bases and 4 bases, with 17 bases remaining between them. The CDR3 loop spans 16 amino acids. Germline values: CDR1 SGHRS, CDR2 YFSETQ. As DNA, the CDR3 is TGCGCCAGCAGCCGGGGTCCCGGCGTTTCCACCGGGGAGCTGTTTTTT. Amino acid sequence: CASSRGPGVSTGELFF.

This CDR3 reads CASSRGNHEKLFF. CDR3 DNA sequence: TGCGCCAGCAGCAGGGGGAATCATGAAAAACTGTTTTTT. The chain uses TRBV10-2 and TRBJ1-4; 7 bases line up with TRBD1. J was trimmed by 6 bases and V by 6 bases; bases with no gene match: 4. Germline loops: CDR1 WSHSY, CDR2 SAAADI. The CDR3 spans 13 residues.